One and the same sample provided the 4 T cell receptor beta chains below, sequenced in a study of T cells in Graves' hyperthyroidism and ophthalmopathy. Amplified TCR beta CDR3 regions derived from RNA transcripts. Researchers ran a first-round RT-PCR on the TCR CDR3 using the HTBI primer set. In TCRdb, the multiplex PCR reads were re-called with MiXCR into one record per CDR3 protein. The sample has around 36,000 distinct CDR3 sequences, 52% seen once. Specimen: blood. All receptors derive from a man aged 35-49 years with Graves' ophthalmopathy.

The chain recombines TRBV5-6 with TRBJ2-7; D may match TRBD1 or TRBD2 (7 bases each). V was trimmed by 2 bases and J by 3 bases, leaving 15 bases between them. This CDR3 has 15 residues. Per the germline V gene, CDR1 is SGHDT and CDR2 is YYEEEE. CDR3 DNA sequence: TGTGCCAGCAGCTTCAGCAGGGGGGGGAACTACGAGCAGTACTTC. Translated, it gives CASSFSRGGNYEQYF.

There are many counts of this clonotype. V gene TRBV20-1 combines with J gene TRBJ1-6; tentatively, D is TRBD1 (6 bases). This CDR3 contains 16 residues. V was shortened by 5 bases and J by 3 bases, with 17 bases between the two germline ends. Germline V gene sequence: CDR1 DFQATT, CDR2 SNEGSKA (reference sequence). The DNA for the CDR3 is TGCAGTGCTTCCCTATCGACAGGAAGCTATAATTCACCCCTCCACTTT. This codes for CSASLSTGSYNSPLHF.

This clonotype was seen many times. J is TRBJ1-2 and V is TRBV3-1, with TRBD1 as a possible D gene (6 bases). The germline CDR1 and CDR2 sequences are LGHDT and YNNKEL (reference sequence). The ends were cut back, 4 bases at V and 4 bases at J, with 13 bases in the middle. This CDR3 is built from 14 residues. The CDR3 nucleotides read TGTGCCAGCAGCCCCCGGACAGCCAGCTATGGCTACACCTTC. This sequence encodes CASSPRTASYGYTF.

Comments on this clonotype: Germline is not matched at one junction end, which may reflect a read error. This rearrangement joins TRBV7-9 to TRBJ1-5; no definite D call. The CDR3 covers 13 residues. The germline V gene encodes CDR1 SEHNR and CDR2 FQNEAQ (reference sequence). CDR3 protein: CASGLARDQPQHF. The CDR3 DNA reads TGTGCCAGCGGCTTAGCACGGGATCAGCCCCAGCATTTT.